This record looks at one T cell receptor beta chain sequence and its context. The method was immunoSEQ multiplex PCR; TCRdb's version includes in-frame clones alone and lacks a portion of them. This table has 150,000 to 200,000 clones, about 94% appearing once. The sample comes from a study of control samples from healthy donors and cancer patients. The CDR3 sequence is 13 residues long. Germline-derived CDR1 and CDR2 are LNHDA and SQIVND (reference sequence). The ends were cut back, 7 bases at V and 0 bases at J, with 8 bases in the middle. The rearrangement links TRBV19 to TRBJ2-3; D is uncertain. This TCR was recovered from a woman between 40 and 50 years old in good health. The sample was blood. CDR3: CASTGLSTDTQYF. For the CDR3, the DNA is TGTGCCAGTACCGGGCTTAGCACAGATACGCAGTATTTT. The entire variable domain, with the rest obtained from reference TRBV19 and TRBJ2-3, is as follows: DGGITQSPKYLFRKEGQNVTLSCEQNLNHDAMYWYRQDPGQGLRLIYYSQIVNDFQKGDIAEGYSVSREKKESFPLTVTSAQKNPTAFYLCASTGLSTDTQYFGPGTRLTVL.